This is a list of T cell receptor beta chains from one sample in a study of early T cells in non-severe SARS-CoV-2 infection. TCRdb used MiXCR to reprocess the 5' RACE reads, holding one entry per CDR3 protein. The sample contains about 48,000 distinct CDR3 sequences, roughly 9.8% of which appear only once. The specimen sequenced was whole blood. These receptor sequences come from an adult who was a healthcare worker with PCR-confirmed SARS-CoV-2 infection or an uninfected control (not recorded which). Both conserved end residues are part of each CDR3. The D gene is left open where the match is weak. The listing skips clone size in some rows; elsewhere it reads once, few, many or a size class.

cdr3_length clone_size j_call d_call v_call cdr3_aa cdr3_nt
16 few TRBJ2-1 - TRBV5-4 CASSLDHGSGPNEQFF TGTGCCAGCAGCTTGGATCATGGTAGCGGACCGAATGAGCAGTTCTTC
15 many TRBJ2-1 - TRBV2 CASSGLRLARDEQFF TGTGCCAGCAGTGGCCTTAGGCTAGCGCGCGATGAGCAGTTCTTC
17 - TRBJ2-5 TRBD1 TRBV7-9 CASRRNAQGVNQETQYF TGTGCCAGCAGACGTAACGCGCAGGGGGTGAACCAAGAGACCCAGTACTTC
14 - TRBJ1-6 TRBD1 TRBV28 CASSPTGVDSPLHF TGTGCCAGCAGCCCTACAGGGGTCGACTCACCCCTCCATTTT
13 many TRBJ1-1 - TRBV12-5 CASGLEVGTEAFF TGTGCTAGTGGTTTGGAGGTGGGCACTGAAGCTTTCTTT
13 - TRBJ2-7 - TRBV29-1 CSVEVSARYEQYF TGCAGCGTTGAAGTTTCTGCGAGGTACGAGCAGTACTTC
13 many TRBJ2-1 - TRBV10-2 CASSQSSYNEQFF TGCGCCAGCAGCCAGAGCTCCTACAATGAGCAGTTCTTC
14 many TRBJ1-1 TRBD1 TRBV6-1 CASSRGQSDTEAFF TGTGCCAGCAGCCGGGGACAGTCGGACACTGAAGCTTTCTTT
11 many TRBJ1-2 - TRBV6-6 CASRIGYGYTF TGTGCCAGCAGGATCGGCTATGGCTACACCTTC
14 many TRBJ1-4 - TRBV6-6 CASSLTATNEKLFF TGTGCCAGCAGTCTGACAGCAACTAATGAAAAACTGTTTTTT
12 - TRBJ1-2 - TRBV7-8 CASSLQEEGYTF TGTGCCAGCAGCTTGCAGGAAGAGGGCTACACCTTC
15 many TRBJ2-3 TRBD2 TRBV11-2 CASSFLAGVRDTQYF TGTGCCAGCAGCTTCTTAGCGGGAGTAAGGGATACGCAGTATTTT
15 few TRBJ1-5 TRBD1 TRBV7-9 CASSSMDRGNQPQHF TGTGCCAGCAGCTCCATGGACAGGGGTAATCAGCCCCAGCATTTT
16 many TRBJ1-5 - TRBV28 CASSDGVSWSNQPQHF TGTGCCAGCAGTGACGGGGTTAGCTGGAGCAATCAGCCCCAGCATTTT
14 few TRBJ1-3 - TRBV9 CASSVNDPGNTIYF TGTGCCAGCAGCGTAAATGACCCTGGAAACACCATATATTTT
14 many TRBJ1-1 - TRBV5-6 CASSLQTENTEAFF TGTGCCAGCAGCTTGCAGACGGAGAACACTGAAGCTTTCTTT
16 few TRBJ2-7 - TRBV11-1 CASSEGGDGLPYEQYF TGTGCCAGCAGCGAAGGGGGAGACGGTCTCCCCTACGAGCAGTACTTC
15 many TRBJ1-5 - TRBV4-1 CASSQDLRVNQPQHF TGCGCCAGCAGCCAAGATTTAAGAGTCAATCAGCCCCAGCATTTT
18 - TRBJ1-2 TRBD1 TRBV12-3/TRBV12-4 CASSPSPEWTGRDYGYTF TGTGCCAGCAGTCCCTCCCCAGAGTGGACAGGGAGGGACTATGGCTACACCTTC
18 many TRBJ2-4 - TRBV10-3 CAISESNPRGVAKNIQYF TGTGCCATCAGTGAGTCGAATCCCAGGGGAGTAGCCAAAAACATTCAGTACTTC
12 - TRBJ2-5 - TRBV20-1 CSAARNQETQYF TGCAGTGCAGCAAGGAACCAAGAGACCCAGTACTTC
15 many TRBJ1-5 - TRBV4-1 CASSQDSRGVEPQHF TGCGCCAGCAGCCAAGATTCTAGGGGCGTGGAGCCCCAGCATTTT
14 - TRBJ1-1 - TRBV6-1 CASSERQSNTEAFF TGTGCCAGCAGTGAACGGCAGTCCAACACTGAAGCTTTCTTT
14 many TRBJ1-2 - TRBV14 CASSQLEGPYGYTF TGTGCCAGCAGCCAACTCGAGGGTCCCTATGGCTACACCTTC
14 many TRBJ1-1 TRBD1 TRBV6-1 CASSERQGFTEAFF TGTGCCAGCAGTGAAAGACAGGGATTCACTGAAGCTTTCTTT
15 few TRBJ2-7 TRBD2 TRBV19 CASKFSSGSSYEQYF TGTGCCAGTAAATTTAGTAGCGGGAGCTCCTACGAGCAGTACTTC
14 many TRBJ2-1 TRBD2 TRBV20-1 CSATGTSDYNEQFF TGCAGTGCCACCGGGACTAGCGACTACAATGAGCAGTTCTTC
14 many TRBJ1-1 - TRBV18 CASSPVGVTTEAFF TGTGCCAGCTCACCGGTTGGGGTTACCACTGAAGCTTTCTTT
14 - TRBJ2-7 - TRBV11-1 CASSLSPSEYEQYF TGTGCCAGCAGCTTATCCCCCTCGGAGTACGAGCAGTACTTC
14 medium-sized TRBJ2-7 - TRBV5-1 CASSPLRGTYEQYF TGCGCCAGCAGCCCACTCAGGGGAACCTACGAGCAGTACTTC
14 few TRBJ1-1 - TRBV4-1 CASSQPTSGTEAFF TGCGCCAGCAGCCAGCCCACTTCAGGAACTGAAGCTTTCTTT
13 - TRBJ2-3 - TRBV5-1 CASSPDNTDTQYF TGCGCCAGCAGCCCAGATAACACAGATACGCAGTATTTT
11 few TRBJ2-7 - TRBV2 CASSVGAGELF TGTGCCAGCAGTGTAGGGGCAGGGGAATTGTTC
16 many TRBJ2-3 TRBD2 TRBV6-4 CASSEGTSGRPDTQYF TGTGCCAGCAGTGAGGGGACTAGCGGGAGGCCAGATACGCAGTATTTT
14 many TRBJ2-1 TRBD1 TRBV9 CASSGGTGTHEQFF TGTGCCAGCAGCGGCGGGACAGGGACCCATGAGCAGTTCTTC
12 many TRBJ2-7 TRBD1 TRBV29-1 CSVEERGDRWYF TGCAGCGTTGAAGAACGAGGGGACAGGTGGTACTTC
12 - TRBJ2-7 - TRBV4-1 CASSHSGYEQYF TGCGCCAGCAGCCACTCGGGATACGAGCAGTACTTC
13 many TRBJ2-4 - TRBV1 CTSSQIAGVVQYF TGCACCAGCAGCCAAATAGCGGGAGTCGTTCAGTACTTC
12 few TRBJ2-1 TRBD1 TRBV30 CAWRRGQHEQFF TGTGCCTGGAGGAGGGGACAGCATGAGCAGTTCTTC
12 many TRBJ2-1 TRBD1 TRBV6-1 CASTNLDRVEFF TGTGCCAGCACCAATCTCGACAGGGTGGAGTTCTTC
14 few TRBJ2-5 TRBD2 TRBV3-1 CASSTGTSGETQYF TGTGCCAGCAGCACCGGGACTAGCGGAGAGACCCAGTACTTC
17 - TRBJ2-7 - TRBV6-1 CASIRDSRPPSSYEQYF TGTGCCAGCATCAGGGACTCCCGCCCCCCGAGCTCCTACGAGCAGTACTTC
14 many TRBJ2-1 - TRBV28 CASSPGTSYNEQFF TGTGCCAGCAGTCCGGGGACCTCCTACAATGAGCAGTTCTTC
11 many TRBJ1-2 - TRBV29-1 CSVDGSYGYTF TGCAGCGTCGACGGCTCTTATGGCTACACCTTC